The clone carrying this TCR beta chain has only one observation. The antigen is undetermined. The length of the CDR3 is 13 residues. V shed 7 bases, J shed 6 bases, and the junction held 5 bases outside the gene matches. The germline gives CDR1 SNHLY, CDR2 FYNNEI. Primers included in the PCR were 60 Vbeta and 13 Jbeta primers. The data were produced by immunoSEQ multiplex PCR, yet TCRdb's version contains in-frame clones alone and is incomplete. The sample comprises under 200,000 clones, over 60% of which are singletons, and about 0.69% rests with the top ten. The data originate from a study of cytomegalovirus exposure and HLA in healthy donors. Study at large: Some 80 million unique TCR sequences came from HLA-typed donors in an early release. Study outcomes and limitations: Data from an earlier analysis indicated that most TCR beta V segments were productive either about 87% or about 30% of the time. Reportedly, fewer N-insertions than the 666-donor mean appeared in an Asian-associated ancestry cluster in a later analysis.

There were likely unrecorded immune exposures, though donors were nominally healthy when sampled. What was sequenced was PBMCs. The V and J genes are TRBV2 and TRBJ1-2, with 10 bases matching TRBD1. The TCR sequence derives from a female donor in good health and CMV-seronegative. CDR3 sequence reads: CASNLGQGHGYTF. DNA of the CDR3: TGTGCCAGCAACCTGGGACAGGGGCATGGCTACACCTTC.